The entry that follows covers one T cell receptor beta chain sequence. This record comes from a study of blood T cell repertoires in COVID-19. About the study: Material from acute and convalescent COVID-19 was sourced from the United States, Italy and Spain. In each case, the material was cDNA or gDNA derived from T cells, B-cell-depleted T cells, or PBMCs.

Sequencing used immunoSEQ multiplex PCR; TCRdb keeps in-frame clones, though not all of them. The repertoire holds about 68,000 clones, with 88% as singletons. CDR3 length equals 18 residues. The ends were cut back, 2 bases at V and 0 bases at J, with 15 bases in the middle. Germline V gene lookup returns CDR1 SGHTS and CDR2 YDEGEE. V and J are TRBV5-8 and TRBJ1-6; no clear D gene. This TCR was sampled from a human donor in a cohort sampled during active COVID-19. Sequencing was done on a sample of peripheral blood. CDR3 sequence (DNA): TGTGCCAGCAGCTTCGCTCCGGGCGGGAGCTCCTATAATTCACCCCTCCACTTT. Its translation is CASSFAPGGSSYNSPLHF.